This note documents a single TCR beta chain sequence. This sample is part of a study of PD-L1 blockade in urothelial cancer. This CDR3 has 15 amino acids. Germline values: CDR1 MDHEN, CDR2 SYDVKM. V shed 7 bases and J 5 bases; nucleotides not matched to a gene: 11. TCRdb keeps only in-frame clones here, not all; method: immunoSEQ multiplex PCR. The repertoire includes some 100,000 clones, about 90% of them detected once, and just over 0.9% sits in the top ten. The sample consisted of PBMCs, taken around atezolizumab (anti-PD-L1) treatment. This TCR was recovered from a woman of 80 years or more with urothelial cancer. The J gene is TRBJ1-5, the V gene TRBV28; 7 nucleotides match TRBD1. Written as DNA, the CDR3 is TGTGCCAGCACCTTGGGGGCCAGGGGGGATCAGCCCCAGCATTTT. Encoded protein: CASTLGARGDQPQHF.